This T cell receptor beta chain was observed in a study of shared clonotypes between healthy human individuals. Findings and limits, study-wide: Sorted-subset sequencing was shown by rarefaction to be incomplete despite large depth. Non-shared clonotypes had lower generation probabilities than those shared by all four donors.

The CDR3 totals 17 residues. V lost 4 bases and J 4 bases, leaving 20 bases between the germline ends. The germline V gene encodes CDR1 MGHRA and CDR2 YSYEKL. To note about this clone: Its antigen is as yet unknown.

Generated by immunoSEQ multiplex PCR, the TCRdb table keeps only in-frame clones and is missing some. The sample lists 500,000 or so clones, about 96% seen once, with nearly 0.065% in the top ten. Sequencing was performed on naive CD4+ T cells sorted from blood. This sample's subset: CD45RA+ positively selected. The chain recombines TRBV4-1 with TRBJ2-4, with D perhaps TRBD2 (5 bases). The TCR originated in a woman between 25 and 40 years old in good health. For the CDR3, the DNA is TGCGCCAGCAGCCCATACCTCTTCGTAGAGGGTAAAAACATTCAGTACTTC. This translates into CASSPYLFVEGKNIQYF.